The 20 T cell receptor beta chains below all came from one sample that was sequenced in a study of technical replicates of blood from several donors (dated by TCRdb to 2016 to 2017). Libraries were constructed by the immunoSEQ multiplex PCR assay. TCRdb retrieved this table from immuneACCESS and kept in-frame rearrangements only. Not all clones are present; in checked studies, unresolved V genes account for under half, and no reason is known for the remainder. This sample comprises approximately 13,000 clones, 79% of them detected only once. More than 10% of the sample is in the top ten clones. Sample: PBMCs. The receptors were sampled from a human donor in good health.

This chain links TRBV6-1 with TRBJ2-5, with TRBD1 matching 11 bases. There are 16 residues in the CDR3. CDR1 MNHNS and CDR2 SASEGT come from the germline V gene. Trimming removed 4 bases from V and 5 bases from J; junction bases left unmatched: 9. The CDR3 reads CASSATGQGAGETQYF. The CDR3 DNA is TGTGCCAGCAGTGCCACCGGACAGGGGGCGGGGGAGACCCAGTACTTC.

The CDR3 region has the DNA TGTGCCAGCAGATCTGCCCAGGATCTATCCGGGGAGCTGTTTTTT. Translated: CASRSAQDLSGELFF. The chain employs TRBV27 and TRBJ2-2; no firm D call. CDR1 and CDR2 (germline): MNHEY, SMNVEV (reference sequence). The CDR3 totals 15 residues. Trimming stripped 6 bases from V and 6 bases from J, with 17 bases between.

The chain recombines TRBV19 with TRBJ1-1; D is possibly TRBD1 (5 bases). The CDR3 extends over 15 amino acids. Per germline, CDR1 LNHDA and CDR2 SQIVND (reference sequence). V was clipped by 1 base and J by 0 bases, with 9 bases between them. Written as DNA, the CDR3 is TGTGCCAGTAGTATAGTGGGGCAGGTGAACACTGAAGCTTTCTTT. It translates to CASSIVGQVNTEAFF.

V usage is TRBV27 and J usage is TRBJ1-2; TRBD1 aligns across 7 bases. The length of the CDR3 is 15 residues. CDR1 MNHEY and CDR2 SMNVEV come from the germline V gene (reference sequence). Losses at the gene ends were 8 bases for V and 4 bases for J; bases not matched to a gene: 13. CDR3 coding DNA: TGTGCCAGCCGGGACAGCTATGGGCTTGGCTATGGCTACACCTTC. Translated: CASRDSYGLGYGYTF.

V gene TRBV9 combines with J gene TRBJ2-1, with TRBD2 matching 15 bases. This CDR3 is built from 16 residues. Germline V gene sequence: CDR1 SGDLS, CDR2 YYNGEE. The V gene end was trimmed by 4 bases and the J gene end by 8 bases; junction bases not matched to a gene: 7. The CDR3 loop is CASSRTSGRAHDEQFF. The CDR3 nucleotides are TGTGCCAGCAGCAGGACTAGCGGGAGGGCCCACGATGAGCAGTTCTTC.

The gene calls are TRBV19 and TRBJ1-1, with 8 bases identical to TRBD1. With V trimmed by 4 bases and J by 11 bases, 6 bases remained unmatched. This CDR3 comprises 12 residues. Germline V gene lookup returns CDR1 LNHDA and CDR2 SQIVND (reference sequence). CDR3 nucleotide sequence: TGTGCCAGTAGTAGGACAGGGTACCAGGCTTTCTTT. This codes for CASSRTGYQAFF.

This chain joins TRBV5-1 and TRBJ2-1; 11 positions match TRBD2. From germline, CDR1 is SGHRS and CDR2 YFSETQ. CDR3 size: 16 residues. V shed 4 bases, J shed 4 bases, and the junction held 7 bases outside the gene matches. The CDR3 sequence: CASSPPLAGGYNEQFF. CDR3 nucleotides: TGCGCCAGCAGCCCCCCGCTAGCGGGAGGTTACAATGAGCAGTTCTTC.

The rearrangement joins TRBV7-9 to TRBJ2-3; 8 bases align to TRBD2. CDR3 length: 18 residues. The ends lost 3 bases at V and 5 bases at J; junction bases unmatched: 16. Per germline, CDR1 SEHNR and CDR2 FQNEAQ (reference sequence). The CDR3 DNA reads TGTGCCAGCAGCTTCTCCCCTAGCGGGCTGCCTGGGGGAGATACGCAGTATTTT. Protein product: CASSFSPSGLPGGDTQYF.

V and J are TRBV29-1 and TRBJ2-1; D remains unclear. Per germline, CDR1 SQVTM and CDR2 ANQGSEA. The CDR3 loop spans 10 amino acids. Trimming stripped 1 base from V and 12 bases from J, with 7 bases between. The CDR3 is CSVEGAGQFF. The DNA of the CDR3 is TGCAGCGTTGAAGGGGCTGGGCAGTTCTTC.

There are a few counts of this clone. The rearrangement uses TRBV27 and TRBJ1-5, with 7 nucleotides matching TRBD1. CDR1 is MNHEY, CDR2 SMNVEV, per germline (reference sequence). CDR3 length equals 15 residues. Trimming cost V 4 bases and J 1 base; bases outside gene matches: 4. The CDR3, as DNA: TGTGCCAGCAGTTCGACAGGGCTAAGCAATCAGCCCCAGCATTTT. It encodes CASSSTGLSNQPQHF.

The rearrangement joins TRBV28 to TRBJ2-3; D is perhaps TRBD2 (6 bases). CDR3 length: 14 amino acids. Trimming removed 5 bases from V and 4 bases from J, with 13 bases in between. In germline, CDR1 is MDHEN, CDR2 SYDVKM. In nucleotides, the CDR3 is TGTGCCAGCAGTAGCTCCCCTAGCGCAGATACGCAGTATTTT. This codes for CASSSSPSADTQYF.

This clone was counted only a few times. J is TRBJ1-1 and V is TRBV6-6; TRBD1 might be the D (6 bases). The CDR3 contains 12 residues. V was shortened by 7 bases and J by 3 bases, with 9 bases between the two germline ends. Looked up from germline, CDR1 is MNHNY and CDR2 is SVGAGI (reference sequence). The CDR3, as DNA: TGTGCCAGCAACAGGGTGGACACTGAAGCTTTCTTT. The encoded protein is CASNRVDTEAFF.

The CDR3 protein is CASKGRMQAFF. CDR3 nucleotide sequence: TGCGCCAGCAAAGGGAGAATGCAAGCTTTCTTT. V gene TRBV23-1 combines with J gene TRBJ1-1, with D unclear. TRBV23-1 has ORF status, its function being uncertain. The germline V and J ends were trimmed by 7 bases and 9 bases, with 12 bases remaining between them. The CDR3 sequence is 11 residues long.

This chain joins TRBV11-2 and TRBJ2-7, with 7 bases matching TRBD1. The CDR3 spans 13 residues. Germline CDR1 reads SGHAT; CDR2 reads FQNNGV. V lost 3 bases and J lost 6; bases outside the gene matches: 5. Written as DNA, the CDR3 is TGTGCCAGCAGCTTTCAAACAGGGGTCGAGCAGTACTTC. It is translated as CASSFQTGVEQYF.

This chain links TRBV19 with TRBJ2-3; 16 nucleotides line up with TRBD2. This CDR3 is 17 amino acids long. CDR1 is LNHDA and CDR2 is SQIVND in the germline V gene (reference sequence). The J segment lost 4 bases and the V segment lost 6 bases, leaving 7 bases of the junction unmatched. The chain's CDR3 is CASRAGTSGRAPDTQYF. The CDR3 bases are TGTGCCAGTAGAGCCGGGACTAGCGGGAGGGCCCCAGATACGCAGTATTTT.

CDR3 sequence: CASSFVASGSGAGELFF. In nucleotides, the CDR3 is TGTGCCAGCAGTTTCGTAGCTAGCGGGAGTGGGGCCGGGGAGCTGTTTTTT. The chain links TRBV27 to TRBJ2-2, with TRBD2 matching 10 bases. Germline CDR1 and CDR2: MNHEY and SMNVEV (reference sequence). J gave up 6 bases and V 3 bases, and 10 bases lay outside the gene matches. CDR3 length: 17 residues.

This clone has just a few counts. The rearrangement uses TRBV19 and TRBJ1-1; 7 positions match TRBD1. V lost 3 bases, J lost 4 bases, and 8 bases stayed unmatched. The CDR3 extends over 15 amino acids. Germline V lookup: CDR1 LNHDA, CDR2 SQIVND (reference sequence). CDR3 protein: CASSMISRGSTEAFF. The CDR3 region has the DNA TGTGCCAGTAGTATGATCAGCAGGGGGAGCACTGAAGCTTTCTTT.

The chain employs TRBV11-2 and TRBJ1-1; maybe TRBD1 (5 bases). V lost 5 bases, J lost 1 base, and 14 bases lay in between. This CDR3 has 15 amino acids. The germline V gene encodes CDR1 SGHAT and CDR2 FQNNGV. CDR3 nucleotides: TGTGCCAGCAGCCCCGGGAGTGGGGGGAACACTGAAGCTTTCTTT. Translation gives CASSPGSGGNTEAFF. Supplemented by reference TRBV11-2 and TRBJ1-1, the full variable domain reads EAGVAQSPRYKIIEKRQSVAFWCNPISGHATLYWYQQILGQGPKLLIQFQNNGVVDDSQLPKDRFSAERLKGVDSTLKIQPAKLEDSAVYLCASSPGSGGNTEAFFGQGTRLTVV.

This rearrangement joins TRBV7-8 to TRBJ1-2; 8 bases match TRBD1. Per the germline V gene, CDR1 is SGHVS and CDR2 is FQNEAQ. V shed 1 base, J shed 5 bases, and the junction held 3 bases outside the gene matches. The CDR3 length is 14 residues. The DNA for the CDR3 is TGTGCCAGCAGCTTAGGGGACAGGAATTATGGCTACACCTTC. It encodes CASSLGDRNYGYTF.

CDR3 loop: CSVTGHSASYEQYF. CDR3 DNA sequence: TGCAGCGTTACAGGACATTCGGCCTCCTACGAGCAGTACTTC. The chain is built from TRBV29-1 and TRBJ2-7; a weak D match, TRBD1 (5 bases). CDR3 length: 14 amino acids. Between the trimmed V and J ends, which lost 5 bases and 0 bases, there was a span of 14 bases. Germline CDR1 and CDR2: SQVTM and ANQGSEA.